What follows are 27 T cell receptor beta chains derived from one specimen sequenced in a study of T cells in Graves' hyperthyroidism and ophthalmopathy (dated by TCRdb to between 2019 and 2020). Library creation used multiplex PCR. Sequencing used an Illumina HiSeq 2000. Amplification of TCR beta CDR3 regions was carried out from RNA transcripts. The first round of RT-PCR for the TCR CDR3 was performed with the HTBI primer set and the Qiagen OneStep RT-PCR kit. TCRdb reprocessing: public reads trimmed at Q25 with fastp, clones called with MiXCR, in-frame beta chains kept. Every distinct CDR3 protein forms one entry, paired with its most common genes and DNA. In this sample the table shows about 840,000 distinct CDR3 sequences, roughly 40% of which occur a single time. The ten most abundant clones make up around 10% of the sample. The sample consisted of blood. Receptors were obtained from a man between 18 and 35 years old with Graves' hyperthyroidism.

This clonotype has a handful of counts. The CDR3 sequence is CASSIGFKDGYTF. DNA of the CDR3: TGTGCCAGTAGTATAGGGTTTAAGGATGGCTACACCTTC. The rearrangement links TRBV19 to TRBJ1-2; no firm D call. V lost 1 base and J 6 bases, leaving 9 bases between the germline ends. The CDR3 runs 13 residues. Germline values: CDR1 LNHDA, CDR2 SQIVND (reference sequence).

There are a few counts of this clonotype. The chain has TRBV5-1 and TRBJ2-7; D gene ambiguous. Trimming left V 0 bases short and J 6 bases short, with 13 bases between. This CDR3 spans 14 amino acids. Per the germline V gene, CDR1 is SGHRS and CDR2 is YFSETQ. The CDR3 protein is CASSLDLKDGEQYF. Written as DNA, the CDR3 is TGCGCCAGCAGCTTGGATCTGAAGGACGGCGAGCAGTACTTC.

This clonotype was seen only a few times. This chain links TRBV10-3 with TRBJ2-3, with D possibly being TRBD2 (6 bases). Per the germline V gene, CDR1 is ENHRY and CDR2 is SYGVKD. The CDR3 runs to 11 residues. Trimming shortened V by 10 bases and J by 6 bases, and 11 bases separated the two germline ends. In nucleotides, the CDR3 is TGTGCCACCCTTCTAGCGGATACGCAGTATTTT. It yields the protein CATLLADTQYF.

This clonotype was recorded a few times. This chain connects TRBV7-2 to TRBJ2-7, with unresolved D. Trimming cost V 0 bases and J 5 bases, with 8 bases left between them. This CDR3 contains 13 residues. Germline CDR1 is SGHTA and CDR2 is FQGNSA. Written as DNA, the CDR3 is TGTGCCAGCAGCTTAGCGGGATTGAACGAGCAGTACTTC. Protein sequence: CASSLAGLNEQYF.

The sample holds a few counts of this clonotype. V gene TRBV2 combines with J gene TRBJ2-2; 8 bases are shared with TRBD2. CDR1 and CDR2 from the germline V gene are SNHLY and FYNNEI. CDR3 length: 15 residues. V dropped 4 bases and J dropped 1; count of bases not matched to a gene: 2. The DNA of the CDR3 is TGTGCCAGCAGTGGGACTAGCAGGAACACCGGGGAGCTGTTTTTT. This sequence encodes CASSGTSRNTGELFF.

The chain recombines TRBV10-3 with TRBJ2-7; possible D gene TRBD2, 5 bases. The last part of the DNA fits TRBJ2-1 better; the J call may be wrong. The CDR3 has 16 amino acids. Germline V gene lookup returns CDR1 ENHRY and CDR2 SYGVKD. DNA for the CDR3: TGTGCCATCAGTGAGTCTGGAGCGGACTCCTACAATGAGCAGTTCTTC. Its protein product is CAISESGADSYNEQFF.

The chain employs TRBV7-9 and TRBJ2-7, with 9 bases fitting TRBD1. V lost 6 bases, J lost 0 bases, and 6 bases stayed unmatched. Germline V gives CDR1 SEHNR, CDR2 FQNEAQ (reference sequence). The length of the CDR3 is 15 residues. In nucleotides, the CDR3 is TGTGCCAGCAGACTAGGACAGGGGATCTCCTACGAGCAGTACTTC. Residues: CASRLGQGISYEQYF.

This clonotype has just a few counts. The chain links TRBV29-1 to TRBJ2-5, with D possibly called TRBD1 or TRBD2 (5 bases each). Trimming took off 4 bases at V and 3 bases at J, with 18 bases between the two ends. The CDR3 consists of 15 residues. Germline loops: CDR1 SQVTM, CDR2 ANQGSEA. CDR3 region: CSVAGQGNVKETQYF. The CDR3 DNA sequence: TGCAGCGTTGCGGGGCAGGGTAATGTTAAAGAGACCCAGTACTTC.

This clonotype was counted many times. The chain recombines TRBV2 with TRBJ2-2; D is unclear. Deletions cut 1 base from V and 3 bases from J, with 3 bases between. Germline lookup yields CDR1 SNHLY and CDR2 FYNNEI. The CDR3 extends over 13 amino acids. The CDR3 nucleotides are TGTGCCAGCAGTGAAGGCCACACCGGGGAGCTGTTTTTT. Translated, it gives CASSEGHTGELFF.

As concerns this clonotype: Given a much more abundant clone one base away, this may be a read error. The chain carries TRBV29-1 and TRBJ1-1; D uncertain. The germline gives CDR1 SQVTM, CDR2 ANQGSEA. CDR3 size: 13 residues. The CDR3 here is CGVEAGIGVGAFF. CDR3 DNA sequence: TGCGGCGTTGAAGCGGGGATCGGGGTTGGAGCTTTCTTT.

There are many counts of this clonotype. The gene calls are TRBV15 and TRBJ2-7, with TRBD1 matching 10 bases. Looked up from germline, CDR1 is LNHNV and CDR2 is YYDKDF (reference sequence). This CDR3 spans 16 amino acids. Trimming cost V 0 bases and J 3 bases; bases outside gene matches: 5. Here the CDR3 DNA reads TGTGCCACCAGCAGAGAATCGGGACAGGGGTACTACGAGCAGTACTTC. It yields the protein CATSRESGQGYYEQYF.

Regarding this clonotype: The junction does not match germline at one end; this may be a read error. This chain connects TRBV10-3 to TRBJ1-1; no clear D. Germline-derived CDR1 and CDR2 are ENHRY and SYGVKD. The CDR3 has 14 amino acids. The CDR3 DNA sequence: TGTGCCAGCAGTTTATTAGCCCTGAGGTCTGAAGCTTTCTTT. Translated, it gives CASSLLALRSEAFF.

The rearrangement joins TRBV25-1 to TRBJ2-2; TRBD2 matches 9 bases. CDR1 and CDR2 (germline): MGHDK, SYGVNS. Trimming cost V 5 bases and J 4 bases; bases outside gene matches: 5. The CDR3 sequence is 15 residues long. The CDR3 loop is CASSHGLARTGELFF. In DNA, the CDR3 is TGTGCCAGCAGTCATGGACTAGCGCGCACCGGGGAGCTGTTTTTT.

This sequence joins TRBV7-3 and TRBJ2-7; D possibly matches TRBD1 or TRBD2 (5 bases each). This CDR3 is built from 15 residues. Per the germline V gene, CDR1 is SGHTA and CDR2 is FQGTGA. The V end lost 5 bases, the J end lost 2 bases, and 16 bases lay between the germline ends. The CDR3 protein is CASSRDGGPTYEQYF. CDR3 in DNA: TGTGCCAGCAGCAGAGATGGGGGACCTACCTACGAGCAGTACTTC.

The chain has TRBV2 and TRBJ2-7; the D call may be TRBD1 or TRBD2 (6 bases each). Trimming removed 6 bases at V and 5 bases at J, with 20 bases between. CDR3 length: 15 amino acids. In germline, CDR1 is SNHLY, CDR2 FYNNEI. CDR3 in amino acids: CASSPPGLGAHEQYF. In DNA, the CDR3 is TGTGCCAGCAGCCCACCGGGACTGGGGGCCCACGAGCAGTACTTC. The whole variable domain, filled in from reference TRBV2 and TRBJ2-7, reads EPEVTQTPSHQVTQMGQEVILRCVPISNHLYFYWYRQILGQKVEFLVSFYNNEISEKSEIFDDQFSVERPDGSNFTLKIRSTKLEDSAMYFCASSPPGLGAHEQYFGPGTRLTVT.

Remarks on this clonotype: A much larger clonotype is one base distant, so this may be a read error. This chain links TRBV7-9 with TRBJ2-6, with TRBD1 matching 8 bases. CDR3 length: 17 residues. In germline, CDR1 is SEHNR, CDR2 FQNEAQ (reference sequence). CDR3 bases: TGTGCCAGCAGCTGGACAGGGATGATCTCTGGGGCCAACGTCCCGACTTTC. Protein product: CASSWTGMISGANVPTF.

This clonotype was observed once. This may come from a read error, since a much larger clone is one base off. This chain joins TRBV20-1 and TRBJ2-7, with D uncertain. The CDR3 extends over 12 amino acids. Germline V gene data show CDR1 as DFQATT and CDR2 as SNEGSKA (reference sequence). CDR3 sequence reads: CSARDPHYEQCF. The CDR3 DNA follows: TGCAGTGCTAGAGATCCACATTACGAGCAGTGCTTC.

The chain recombines TRBV6-5 with TRBJ1-1; D might be TRBD1 (5 bases). The CDR3 covers 13 residues. CDR1 MNHEY and CDR2 SVGAGI come from the germline V gene. V shed 5 bases and J shed 9 bases, with 16 bases lying between them. Here the CDR3 DNA reads TGTGCCAGCAGTGACGACATTGACAGACAAGCTTTCTTT. This gives the protein CASSDDIDRQAFF.

The chain links TRBV11-2 to TRBJ1-1; a weak D match, TRBD1 (5 bases). V was shortened by 3 bases and J by 6 bases, with 11 bases between the two germline ends. The CDR3 is made up of 13 amino acids. Germline CDR1 SGHAT, CDR2 FQNNGV. The CDR3, as DNA: TGTGCCAGCAGCTTTCAGGGCTCGGCTGAAGCTTTCTTT. It translates to CASSFQGSAEAFF.

As for this clonotype: An end of the junction does not agree with germline; a read error may underlie this. The V call is TRBV9, the J call TRBJ2-7; the D is unclear. The CDR3 has 13 residues. Germline-derived CDR1 and CDR2 are SGDLS and YYNGEE. Here the CDR3 reads CASSLDWSYEQYF. The CDR3 bases are TGCGCCAGCAGTCTGGATTGGAGCTACGAGCAGTACTTC.

This clonotype came up a few times. The chain employs TRBV19 and TRBJ2-7, with 8 bases fitting TRBD1. V lost 6 bases, J lost 4 bases, and 8 bases stayed unmatched. Germline-derived CDR1 and CDR2 are LNHDA and SQIVND (reference sequence). The CDR3 length is 14 residues. The CDR3 here is CASSLTGDGYEQYF. CDR3 nucleotide sequence: TGTGCCAGTAGCCTGACAGGGGATGGGTACGAGCAGTACTTC.

The genes are TRBV15 and TRBJ1-4; 7 positions match TRBD1. The ends lost 1 base at V and 6 bases at J; junction bases unmatched: 2. The CDR3 is made up of 14 amino acids. Germline assignment: CDR1 LNHNV and CDR2 YYDKDF (reference sequence). CDR3 DNA sequence: TGTGCCACCAGCAGAGGTACAGGGGATGAAAAACTGTTTTTT. Residues: CATSRGTGDEKLFF. The full variable domain, its missing parts supplied by reference TRBV15 and TRBJ1-4, is DAMVIQNPRYQVTQFGKPVTLSCSQTLNHNVMYWYQQKSSQAPKLLFHYYDKDFNNEADTPDNFQSRRPNTSFCFLDIRSPGLGDTAMYLCATSRGTGDEKLFFGSGTQLSVL.

Many counts were recorded for this clonotype. V and J are TRBV20-1 and TRBJ2-5; D may be TRBD2 (6 bases). The CDR3 has 14 residues. V lost 4 bases, J lost 9 bases, and 21 bases lay in between. Germline V gives CDR1 DFQATT, CDR2 SNEGSKA (reference sequence). CDR3 sequence: CSANYAGTYKAQYF. For the CDR3, the DNA is TGCAGTGCTAATTATGCGGGGACGTATAAGGCCCAGTACTTC.

For this clonotype: Since the CDR3 does not end with the conserved phenylalanine or tryptophan, this likely comes from a read error. No DNA is shown, since the ends of the CDR3 on it are uncertain; the CDR3 is the one TCRdb lists. The CDR3 region is CASMERGT. The chain carries TRBV7-8 and TRBJ1-3; TRBD1, as called in the table, went unchecked against the DNA. The CDR3 spans 8 residues, counting both ends. The V gene's germline CDR1 is SGHVS and CDR2 FQNEAQ.

This rearrangement joins TRBV20-1 to TRBJ2-7, with TRBD2 as a possible D gene (6 bases). The CDR3 runs to 14 residues. Germline loops: CDR1 DFQATT, CDR2 SNEGSKA (reference sequence). CDR3: CRVGGDSNSYEQYF. The CDR3 bases are TGCAGGGTAGGAGGGGACTCTAACTCCTACGAGCAGTACTTC.

This clonotype appeared many times. This chain joins TRBV10-3 and TRBJ1-1, with a weak D call TRBD1 (5 bases). The CDR3 has 13 residues. Between the trimmed V and J ends, which lost 7 bases and 6 bases, there was a span of 15 bases. Per the germline V gene, CDR1 is ENHRY and CDR2 is SYGVKD. In DNA, the CDR3 is TGTGCCATCACCTCCCCCGGGGGGGCTGAAGCTTTCTTT. It yields the protein CAITSPGGAEAFF.

This clonotype was found a few times. The rearrangement links TRBV29-1 to TRBJ2-5; the D is unclear. The CDR3 is made up of 14 amino acids. Germline V gene data show CDR1 as SQVTM and CDR2 as ANQGSEA. V lost 4 bases, J lost 4 bases, and 16 bases lay in between. Here the CDR3 reads CSVAPTRTGETQYF. CDR3 in DNA: TGCAGCGTTGCCCCTACCCGGACCGGAGAGACCCAGTACTTC.